Sequencing of this TCR beta chain was carried out in a study of OX40 agonist ivuxolimab in advanced cancers. General observations from the study: In the expanded peripheral T cells, antigen specificity was never determined.

The V end was cut by 1 base, the J end by 4 bases, with 13 bases between. The CDR3 runs to 15 residues. Germline-derived CDR1 and CDR2 are SGHDN and FVKESK. On this clone itself: As yet, its antigen is unknown.

TCRdb keeps only in-frame clones here, not all; method: immunoSEQ multiplex PCR. The table shows about 95,000 clones, with 91% occurring only once. The sample consisted of CD4+ or CD8+ T cells sorted from blood, taken in a trial of the OX40 agonist ivuxolimab. The chain has TRBV14 and TRBJ1-1, with no clear D. This receptor was identified in an adult with an advanced solid tumor such as melanoma, head and neck, liver or kidney cancer. DNA of the CDR3: TGTGCCAGCAGCCAAGTAGGGATCCACACCACTGAAGCTTTCTTT. Translating it yields CASSQVGIHTTEAFF.